These T cell receptor beta chains were read from a single sample in a study of blood T cell repertoires in COVID-19. The assay was immunoSEQ multiplex PCR, and TCRdb's table has in-frame clones only and misses some. Of 300,000 to 350,000 clones listed, nearly 90% are singletons. The source material was PBMCs or T cells enriched from blood (not recorded which). The receptors here all came from a woman between 18 and 29 years old with acute COVID-19. Both conserved end residues are part of each CDR3. The D gene is left open where the match is weak. Where a row states a size, it is once, few, many or the class of an expanded clone; other rows omit it.

clone_size: .; j_call: TRBJ1-2; d_call: TRBD1; v_call: TRBV9; cdr3_nt: TGTGCCAGCAGCGCGGCAGGGGGCCCAAATGGCTACACCTTC; cdr3_aa: CASSAAGGPNGYTF
clone_size: .; j_call: TRBJ2-7; d_call: .; v_call: TRBV5-6; cdr3_nt: TGTGCCAGCAGCTTGGGACGGAGCTCCTACGAGCAGTACTTC; cdr3_aa: CASSLGRSSYEQYF
clone_size: .; j_call: TRBJ2-4; d_call: .; v_call: TRBV21-1; cdr3_nt: TGTGCCAGCAGCAAAGGGTGGGATAGCGGATCCAAAAACATTCAGTACTTC; cdr3_aa: CASSKGWDSGSKNIQYF
clone_size: .; j_call: TRBJ1-4; d_call: .; v_call: TRBV5-1; cdr3_nt: TGCGCCAGCAGCTTGGAGGGGACAACTAATGAAAAACTGTTTTTT; cdr3_aa: CASSLEGTTNEKLFF
clone_size: .; j_call: TRBJ2-7; d_call: .; v_call: TRBV27; cdr3_nt: TGTGCCAGCAGTTTAGGGGAGGACCGCTACGAGCAGTACTTC; cdr3_aa: CASSLGEDRYEQYF
clone_size: .; j_call: TRBJ2-1; d_call: TRBD2; v_call: TRBV27; cdr3_nt: TGTGCCAGCAGTTTGGGGACTAGCCCCGATGAGCAGTTCTTC; cdr3_aa: CASSLGTSPDEQFF
clone_size: few; j_call: TRBJ2-7; d_call: .; v_call: TRBV4-2; cdr3_nt: TGTGCCAGCAGCCAAGATAGGGGGAAGACCTACGAGCAGTACTTC; cdr3_aa: CASSQDRGKTYEQYF
clone_size: .; j_call: TRBJ1-1; d_call: .; v_call: TRBV5-7; cdr3_nt: TGTGCCAGCAGCCCCCGTCAGGGAACACTGAACACTGAAGCTTTCTTT; cdr3_aa: CASSPRQGTLNTEAFF
clone_size: .; j_call: TRBJ2-1; d_call: TRBD2; v_call: TRBV24-1; cdr3_nt: TGTGCCACCACCAGAGCGGGAGGCTCCCCCGATGAGCAGTTCTTC; cdr3_aa: CATTRAGGSPDEQFF
clone_size: .; j_call: TRBJ1-1; d_call: TRBD1; v_call: TRBV5-1; cdr3_nt: TGCGCCAGCAGCTTGGACAGGGGGCGAGGGAACACTGAAGCTTTCTTT; cdr3_aa: CASSLDRGRGNTEAFF
clone_size: .; j_call: TRBJ2-7; d_call: TRBD2; v_call: TRBV9; cdr3_nt: TGTGCCAGCAGCGTATCCAGCGGGAGCGACGAGCAGTACTTC; cdr3_aa: CASSVSSGSDEQYF
clone_size: .; j_call: TRBJ1-1; d_call: TRBD1; v_call: TRBV12-3/TRBV12-4; cdr3_nt: TGTGCCAGCGTTGGACAGGGACTCACTGAAGCTTTCTTT; cdr3_aa: CASVGQGLTEAFF
clone_size: .; j_call: TRBJ2-2; d_call: TRBD1; v_call: TRBV27; cdr3_nt: TGTGCCAGCAGTCCGAGGACAGGGGCCGGGGAGCTGTTTTTT; cdr3_aa: CASSPRTGAGELFF
clone_size: .; j_call: TRBJ1-1; d_call: .; v_call: TRBV28; cdr3_nt: TGTGCCAGCAGTTTAGGGAGGACTGAAGCTTTCTTT; cdr3_aa: CASSLGRTEAFF
clone_size: .; j_call: TRBJ2-7; d_call: TRBD2; v_call: TRBV28; cdr3_nt: TGTGCCAGCAACCCCTCTGGGACTAGCGGGAGCCTGGGAGAGCAGTACTTC; cdr3_aa: CASNPSGTSGSLGEQYF
clone_size: .; j_call: TRBJ2-5; d_call: TRBD2; v_call: TRBV5-1; cdr3_nt: TGCGCCAGCAGCTGGACTAGCGGGCAAGAGACCCAGTACTTC; cdr3_aa: CASSWTSGQETQYF
clone_size: .; j_call: TRBJ2-7; d_call: .; v_call: TRBV29-1; cdr3_nt: TGCAGCGTTGACGACAGGAGGCGCAACGAGCAGTACTTC; cdr3_aa: CSVDDRRRNEQYF
clone_size: .; j_call: TRBJ1-5; d_call: .; v_call: TRBV19; cdr3_nt: TGTGCCAGTAGTCGGGGAAGGTCTAATCAGCCCCAGCATTTT; cdr3_aa: CASSRGRSNQPQHF
clone_size: .; j_call: TRBJ2-5; d_call: .; v_call: TRBV28; cdr3_nt: TGTGCCAGCAGTTTCCGCGGGGCGGGACTGGGAGAGACCCAGTACTTC; cdr3_aa: CASSFRGAGLGETQYF
clone_size: .; j_call: TRBJ2-1; d_call: .; v_call: TRBV3-1/TRBV3-2; cdr3_nt: TGTGCCAGCAGCCAAGAACGGAGCGGGTTTTACAATGAGCAGTTCTTC; cdr3_aa: CASSQERSGFYNEQFF
clone_size: .; j_call: TRBJ2-3; d_call: TRBD1; v_call: TRBV12-3/TRBV12-4; cdr3_nt: TGTGCCAGCAGCCCGACAGGGTGGGATACGCAGTATTTT; cdr3_aa: CASSPTGWDTQYF
clone_size: .; j_call: TRBJ1-4; d_call: TRBD1; v_call: TRBV4-2; cdr3_nt: TGTGCCAGCAGCCATCCCGGGACAGGGAATGAAAAACTGTTTTTT; cdr3_aa: CASSHPGTGNEKLFF
clone_size: once; j_call: TRBJ2-7; d_call: TRBD2; v_call: TRBV29-1; cdr3_nt: TGCAGCGTCCGTCAGCTAGCGGGGAAATACGAGCAGTACTTC; cdr3_aa: CSVRQLAGKYEQYF
clone_size: .; j_call: TRBJ2-1; d_call: TRBD1; v_call: TRBV11-2; cdr3_nt: TGTGCCAGCAGCCATATCAGGGGGCGACACAATGAGCAGTTCTTC; cdr3_aa: CASSHIRGRHNEQFF
clone_size: .; j_call: TRBJ1-2; d_call: TRBD1; v_call: TRBV25-1; cdr3_nt: TGTGCCAGCAGAAGACAGGGCGATGGCTACACCTTC; cdr3_aa: CASRRQGDGYTF
clone_size: .; j_call: TRBJ2-1; d_call: .; v_call: TRBV7-9; cdr3_nt: TGTGCCAGCAGCCGGGCGGGGAGCTCCTACAATGAGCAGTTCTTC; cdr3_aa: CASSRAGSSYNEQFF
clone_size: .; j_call: TRBJ1-2; d_call: TRBD1; v_call: TRBV27; cdr3_nt: TGTGCCAGCAGTCCCGGGACAGCTGCCTACACCTTC; cdr3_aa: CASSPGTAAYTF
clone_size: .; j_call: TRBJ2-3; d_call: TRBD2; v_call: TRBV2; cdr3_nt: TGTGCCAGCAGGGCCTCCGTAGTTCTAGCGGGAGCAACAGATACGCAGTATTTT; cdr3_aa: CASRASVVLAGATDTQYF
clone_size: .; j_call: TRBJ1-6; d_call: .; v_call: TRBV21-1; cdr3_nt: TGTGCCAGCAGCAAAGACAGGGTCGGTCCTAATTCACCCCTCCACTTT; cdr3_aa: CASSKDRVGPNSPLHF
clone_size: .; j_call: TRBJ1-2; d_call: TRBD1; v_call: TRBV6-5; cdr3_nt: TGTGCCAGCAGTTACTCGATGGCGACAGGGAACTATGGCTACACCTTC; cdr3_aa: CASSYSMATGNYGYTF
clone_size: .; j_call: TRBJ2-3; d_call: TRBD1; v_call: TRBV30; cdr3_nt: TGTGCCTTCGGACAGGGGAAAGATACGCAGTATTTT; cdr3_aa: CAFGQGKDTQYF
clone_size: .; j_call: TRBJ1-5; d_call: .; v_call: TRBV2; cdr3_nt: TGTGCCAGCAGTGAGACCTTCCAGGAAGGCAATCAGCCCCAGCATTTT; cdr3_aa: CASSETFQEGNQPQHF
clone_size: .; j_call: TRBJ1-4; d_call: TRBD1; v_call: TRBV2; cdr3_nt: TGTGCCAGCAGCGAACAGGGGGGACGTAATGAAAAACTGTTTTTT; cdr3_aa: CASSEQGGRNEKLFF
clone_size: .; j_call: TRBJ2-3; d_call: TRBD2; v_call: TRBV27; cdr3_nt: TGTGCCAGCAGTTTATTAAGGGCGGGACTCATTGGGACGGGAGGCGCAGATACGCAGTATTTT; cdr3_aa: CASSLLRAGLIGTGGADTQYF
clone_size: .; j_call: TRBJ2-1; d_call: TRBD1; v_call: TRBV7-9; cdr3_nt: TGTGCCAGCAGCTTTTACAGGGGGGAAGATGAGCAGTTCTTC; cdr3_aa: CASSFYRGEDEQFF
clone_size: .; j_call: TRBJ2-5; d_call: TRBD2; v_call: TRBV2; cdr3_nt: TGTGCCAGCAGTCCCGGACTAGCGGGACGGGAGACCCAGTACTTC; cdr3_aa: CASSPGLAGRETQYF
clone_size: .; j_call: TRBJ2-7; d_call: TRBD2; v_call: TRBV6-5; cdr3_nt: TGTGCCAGCAGTTACTCGTTACTAGCGGGCACTGGGGAGCAGTACTTC; cdr3_aa: CASSYSLLAGTGEQYF
clone_size: .; j_call: TRBJ2-6; d_call: TRBD1; v_call: TRBV2; cdr3_nt: TGTGCCAGCAGGGGGACAGGGTATGATGGGGCCAACGTCCTGACTTTC; cdr3_aa: CASRGTGYDGANVLTF
clone_size: .; j_call: TRBJ1-6; d_call: .; v_call: TRBV19; cdr3_nt: TGTGCCAGTAGTATAGATCCCACGCGGAGGGATTCACCCCTCCACTTT; cdr3_aa: CASSIDPTRRDSPLHF
clone_size: .; j_call: TRBJ1-5; d_call: .; v_call: TRBV5-8; cdr3_nt: TGTGCCAGCAGCTTCGAATACCGGGGAATAGCCAATGATCAGCCCCAGCATTTT; cdr3_aa: CASSFEYRGIANDQPQHF
clone_size: .; j_call: TRBJ1-6; d_call: .; v_call: TRBV5-1; cdr3_nt: TGCGCCAGCAGGTTGGACATCCCCTATAATTCACCCCTCCACTTT; cdr3_aa: CASRLDIPYNSPLHF
clone_size: .; j_call: TRBJ1-1; d_call: .; v_call: TRBV2; cdr3_nt: TGTGCCAGCAACAGCCTTACGATCACTGAAGCTTTCTTT; cdr3_aa: CASNSLTITEAFF
clone_size: .; j_call: TRBJ1-5; d_call: TRBD1; v_call: TRBV30; cdr3_nt: TGTGCCTGGAGTCCCACTCCCCTGACAGGGACGTATTATCAGCCCCAGCATTTT; cdr3_aa: CAWSPTPLTGTYYQPQHF
clone_size: .; j_call: TRBJ2-1; d_call: TRBD2; v_call: TRBV10-1; cdr3_nt: TGCGCCACTTCCTCCCTCATTCTAGCGGGAGTCCACAATGAGCAGTTCTTC; cdr3_aa: CATSSLILAGVHNEQFF
clone_size: .; j_call: TRBJ1-4; d_call: TRBD1; v_call: TRBV28; cdr3_nt: TGTGCCAGCAGTTCAGCCGGGACAGGGAGTGAAAAACTGTTTTTT; cdr3_aa: CASSSAGTGSEKLFF